This T cell receptor beta chain was observed in a study of shared clonotypes between healthy human individuals. The table lists this clone with a count of one. Donation came from healthy HIV-negative adults that had no recent acute infections or vaccinations. Tens of millions of PBMCs served as the genomic DNA source for unsorted samples. Every subset's genomic DNA went evenly onto several immunoSEQ plates. Measured with immunoSEQ multiplex PCR; TCRdb has only the in-frame clones, and not every one. The repertoire has roughly 500,000 clones, about 85% of them found once; the top ten carry 10% to 15%. The length of the CDR3 is 14 residues. V dropped 2 bases and J dropped 2 bases, with 7 bases sitting between them. The germline CDR1 and CDR2 sequences are MDHEN and SYDVKM.

This receptor was obtained from a woman aged 35 to 49 in good health. Some clones in this sample may be carry-over from other donors' samples. The chain joins TRBV28 to TRBJ2-1; unclear D gene. The sequenced sample consisted of PBMCs. The CDR3 reads CASSLGGTYNEQFF. The CDR3 DNA reads as TGTGCCAGCAGTTTAGGCGGTACCTACAATGAGCAGTTCTTC.